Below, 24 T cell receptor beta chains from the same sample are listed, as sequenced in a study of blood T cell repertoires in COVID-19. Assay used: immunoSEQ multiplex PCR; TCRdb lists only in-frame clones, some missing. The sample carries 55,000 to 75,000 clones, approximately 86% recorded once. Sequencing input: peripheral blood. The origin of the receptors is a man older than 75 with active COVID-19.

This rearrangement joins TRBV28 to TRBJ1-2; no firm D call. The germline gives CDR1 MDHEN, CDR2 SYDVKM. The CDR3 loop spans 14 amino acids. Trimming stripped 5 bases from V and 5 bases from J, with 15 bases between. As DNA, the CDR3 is TGTGCCAGCAGTCCCGATCCCGAACTTTATGGCTACACCTTC. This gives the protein CASSPDPELYGYTF.

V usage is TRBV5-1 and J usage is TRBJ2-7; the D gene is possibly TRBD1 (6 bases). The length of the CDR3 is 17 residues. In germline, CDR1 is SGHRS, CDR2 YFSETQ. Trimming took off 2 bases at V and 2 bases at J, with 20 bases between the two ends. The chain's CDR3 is CASSFPTGPQGTYEQYF. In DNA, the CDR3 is TGCGCCAGCAGCTTCCCTACAGGGCCCCAGGGCACCTACGAGCAGTACTTC.

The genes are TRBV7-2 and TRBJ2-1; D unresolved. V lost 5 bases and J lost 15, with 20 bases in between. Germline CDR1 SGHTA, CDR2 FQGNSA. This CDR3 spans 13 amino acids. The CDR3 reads CASSLTAAASTFF. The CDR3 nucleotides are TGTGCCAGCAGCCTCACCGCCGCCGCCAGTACGTTCTTC.

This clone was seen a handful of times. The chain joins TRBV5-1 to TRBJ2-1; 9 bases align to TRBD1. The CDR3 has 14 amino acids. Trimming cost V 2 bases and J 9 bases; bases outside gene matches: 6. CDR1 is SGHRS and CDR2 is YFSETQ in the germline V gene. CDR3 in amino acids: CASSFTGGYGEQFF. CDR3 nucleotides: TGCGCCAGCAGCTTCACAGGGGGCTACGGTGAGCAGTTCTTC.

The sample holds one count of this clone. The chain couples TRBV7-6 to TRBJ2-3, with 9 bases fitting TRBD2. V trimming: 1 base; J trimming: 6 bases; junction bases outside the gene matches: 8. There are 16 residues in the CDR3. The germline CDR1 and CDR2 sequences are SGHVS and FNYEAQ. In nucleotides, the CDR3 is TGTGCCAGCAGCTTAGTCGGCGGGAGGGTCGGGGATACGCAGTATTTT. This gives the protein CASSLVGGRVGDTQYF.

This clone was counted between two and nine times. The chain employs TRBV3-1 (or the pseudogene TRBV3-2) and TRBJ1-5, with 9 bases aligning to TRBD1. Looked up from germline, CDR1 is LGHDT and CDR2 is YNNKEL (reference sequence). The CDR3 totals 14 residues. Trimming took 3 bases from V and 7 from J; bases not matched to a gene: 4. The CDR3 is CASSQGTGSQPQHF. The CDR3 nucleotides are TGTGCCAGCAGCCAGGGGACAGGGAGCCAGCCCCAGCATTTT.

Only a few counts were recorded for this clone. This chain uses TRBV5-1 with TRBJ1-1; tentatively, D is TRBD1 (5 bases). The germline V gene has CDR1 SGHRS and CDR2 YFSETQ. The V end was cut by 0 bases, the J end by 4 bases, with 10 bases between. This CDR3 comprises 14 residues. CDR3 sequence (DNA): TGCGCCAGCAGCTTGGGTCAGGGTAGCACTGAAGCTTTCTTT. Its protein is CASSLGQGSTEAFF.

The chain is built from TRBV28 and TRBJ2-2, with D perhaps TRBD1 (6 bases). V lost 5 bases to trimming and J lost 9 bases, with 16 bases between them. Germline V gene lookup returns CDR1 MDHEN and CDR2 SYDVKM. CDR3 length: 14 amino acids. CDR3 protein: CASSPGTRTRELFF. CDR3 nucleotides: TGTGCCAGCAGTCCCGGGACACGTACGCGGGAGCTGTTTTTT.

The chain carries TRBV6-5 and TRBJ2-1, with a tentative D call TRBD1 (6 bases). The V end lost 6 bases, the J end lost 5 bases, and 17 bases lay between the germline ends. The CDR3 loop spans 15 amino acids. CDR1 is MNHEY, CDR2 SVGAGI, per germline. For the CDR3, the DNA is TGTGCCAGCAGGGGGTCCCAGGGGCGTAACAATGAGCAGTTCTTC. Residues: CASRGSQGRNNEQFF.

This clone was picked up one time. The CDR3 sequence: CASSQDPLYSLHF. The CDR3 DNA reads TGCGCCAGCAGCCAAGATCCTTTGTACTCCCTCCACTTT. The chain employs TRBV4-3 and TRBJ1-6; D gene unclear. The CDR3 loop spans 13 amino acids. V dropped 0 bases and J dropped 14 bases, with 11 bases sitting between them. Looked up from germline, CDR1 is LGHNA and CDR2 is YSLEER.

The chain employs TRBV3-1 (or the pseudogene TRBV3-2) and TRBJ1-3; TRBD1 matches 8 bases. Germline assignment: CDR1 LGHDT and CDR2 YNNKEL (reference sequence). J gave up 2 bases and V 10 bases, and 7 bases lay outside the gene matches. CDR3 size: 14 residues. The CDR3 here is CAISDRGAGNTIYF. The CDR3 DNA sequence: TGTGCCATTAGCGACAGGGGAGCTGGAAACACCATATATTTT.

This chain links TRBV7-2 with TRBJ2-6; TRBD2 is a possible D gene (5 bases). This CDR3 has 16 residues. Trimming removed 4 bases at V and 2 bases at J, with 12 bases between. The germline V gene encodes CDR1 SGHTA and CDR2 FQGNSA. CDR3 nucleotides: TGTGCCAGCAGCTGGAGGACCGGGACTGGGGCCAACGTCCTGACTTTC. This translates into CASSWRTGTGANVLTF.

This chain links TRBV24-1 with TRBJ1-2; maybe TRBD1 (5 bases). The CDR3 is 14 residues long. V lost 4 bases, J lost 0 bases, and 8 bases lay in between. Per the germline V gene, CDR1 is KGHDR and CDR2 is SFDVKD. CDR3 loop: CATSEGGANYGYTF. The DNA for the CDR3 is TGTGCCACCAGTGAGGGGGGAGCTAACTATGGCTACACCTTC.

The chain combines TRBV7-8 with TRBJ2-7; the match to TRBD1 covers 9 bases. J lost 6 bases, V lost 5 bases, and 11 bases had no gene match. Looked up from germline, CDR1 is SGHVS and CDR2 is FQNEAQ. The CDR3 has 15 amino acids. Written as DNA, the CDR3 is TGTGCCAGCAGCACTAACCGGACAGGGGATAGCGAGCAGTACTTC. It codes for CASSTNRTGDSEQYF.

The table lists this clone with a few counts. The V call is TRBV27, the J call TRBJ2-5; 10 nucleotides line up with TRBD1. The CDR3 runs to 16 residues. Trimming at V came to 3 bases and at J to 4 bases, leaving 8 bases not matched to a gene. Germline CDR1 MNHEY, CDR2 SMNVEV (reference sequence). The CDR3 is CASSLERQGAGETQYF. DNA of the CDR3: TGTGCCAGCAGTTTGGAACGACAGGGGGCCGGAGAGACCCAGTACTTC.

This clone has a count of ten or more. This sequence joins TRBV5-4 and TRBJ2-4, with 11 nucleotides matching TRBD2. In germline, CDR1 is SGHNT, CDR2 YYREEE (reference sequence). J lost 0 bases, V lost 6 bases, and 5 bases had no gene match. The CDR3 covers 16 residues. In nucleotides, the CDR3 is TGTGCCAGCACCGTGACTAGCGGGATAGCCAAAAACATTCAGTACTTC. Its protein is CASTVTSGIAKNIQYF.

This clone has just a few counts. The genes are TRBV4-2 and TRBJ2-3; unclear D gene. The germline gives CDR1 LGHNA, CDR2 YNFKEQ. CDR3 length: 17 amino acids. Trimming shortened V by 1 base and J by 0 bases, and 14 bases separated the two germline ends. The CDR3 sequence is CASSQVRADTSTDTQYF. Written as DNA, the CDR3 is TGTGCCAGCAGCCAAGTGCGCGCCGATACTAGCACAGATACGCAGTATTTT.

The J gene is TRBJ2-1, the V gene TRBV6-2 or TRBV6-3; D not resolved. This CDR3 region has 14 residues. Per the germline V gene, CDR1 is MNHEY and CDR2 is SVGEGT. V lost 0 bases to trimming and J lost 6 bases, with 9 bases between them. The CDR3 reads CASSYSTAPNEQFF. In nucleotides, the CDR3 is TGTGCCAGCAGTTACTCAACAGCCCCCAATGAGCAGTTCTTC.

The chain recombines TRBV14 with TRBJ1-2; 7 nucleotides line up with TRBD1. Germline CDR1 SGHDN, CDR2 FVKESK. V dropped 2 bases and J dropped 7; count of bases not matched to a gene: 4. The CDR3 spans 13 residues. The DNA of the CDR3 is TGTGCCAGCAGCCAATGGGGGACAGTTGGCTACACCTTC. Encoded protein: CASSQWGTVGYTF.

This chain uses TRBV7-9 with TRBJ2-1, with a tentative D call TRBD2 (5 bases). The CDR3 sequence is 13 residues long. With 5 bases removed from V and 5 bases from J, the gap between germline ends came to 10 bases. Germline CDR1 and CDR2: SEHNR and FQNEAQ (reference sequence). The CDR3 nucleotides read TGTGCCAGCAGCCCGACTATGGACAATGAGCAGTTCTTC. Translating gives CASSPTMDNEQFF.

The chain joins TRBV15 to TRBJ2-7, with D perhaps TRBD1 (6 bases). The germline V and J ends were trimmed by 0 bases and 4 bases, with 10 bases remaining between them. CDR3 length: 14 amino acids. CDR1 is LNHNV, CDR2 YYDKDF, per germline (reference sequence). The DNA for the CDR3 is TGTGCCACCAGCAGAGAGGGGACACCTTACGAGCAGTACTTC. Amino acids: CATSREGTPYEQYF. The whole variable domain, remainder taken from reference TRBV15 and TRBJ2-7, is DAMVIQNPRYQVTQFGKPVTLSCSQTLNHNVMYWYQQKSSQAPKLLFHYYDKDFNNEADTPDNFQSRRPNTSFCFLDIRSPGLGDTAMYLCATSREGTPYEQYFGPGTRLTVT.

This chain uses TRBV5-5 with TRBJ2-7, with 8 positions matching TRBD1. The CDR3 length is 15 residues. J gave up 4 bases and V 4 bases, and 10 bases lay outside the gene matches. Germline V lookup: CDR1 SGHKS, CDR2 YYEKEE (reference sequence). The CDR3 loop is CASSPTGTGKYEQYF. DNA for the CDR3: TGTGCCAGCAGCCCCACCGGGACAGGAAAGTACGAGCAGTACTTC.

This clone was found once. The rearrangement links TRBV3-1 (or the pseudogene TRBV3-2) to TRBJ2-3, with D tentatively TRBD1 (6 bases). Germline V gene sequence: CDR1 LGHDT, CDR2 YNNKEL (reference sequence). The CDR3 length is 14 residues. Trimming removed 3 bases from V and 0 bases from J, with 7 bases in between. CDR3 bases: TGTGCCAGCAGCCAGAGGGGGAGCACAGATACGCAGTATTTT. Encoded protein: CASSQRGSTDTQYF.

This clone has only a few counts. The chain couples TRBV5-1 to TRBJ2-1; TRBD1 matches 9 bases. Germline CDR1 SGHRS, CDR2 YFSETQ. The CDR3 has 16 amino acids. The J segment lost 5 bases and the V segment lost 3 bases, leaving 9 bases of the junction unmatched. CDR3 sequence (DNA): TGCGCCAGCAGCTCAAGACAGGGGGTAGGAGACAATGAGCAGTTCTTC. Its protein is CASSSRQGVGDNEQFF.